What follows is one T cell receptor (beta chain) and its context. The record originates from a study of blood T cell repertoires in COVID-19. Study information: Nucleic acid was either cDNA or gDNA, and it came from T cells, B-cell-depleted T cells, or PBMCs.

Original processing methods: Counts of nucleated cells, estimated from reference gene primer amplification, were obtained. Profiled with immunoSEQ multiplex PCR; TCRdb holds only in-frame clones, not every one. That table supplies the V and J calls and clone size; D and trimming were determined from the DNA. The sample lists a few hundred thousand clones; 80% to 95% were seen once. CDR3 length: 16 residues. Trimming removed 5 bases from V and 4 bases from J; junction bases left unmatched: 8. From germline, CDR1 is KGHSH and CDR2 LQKENI. The clonotype was recovered from a woman in her forties who had been exposed to COVID-19. The specimen sequenced was PBMCs or T cells enriched from blood (not recorded which). The rearrangement uses TRBV18 and TRBJ2-2; 9 nucleotides match TRBD1. The CDR3 reads CASSSDRGILTGELFF. The CDR3 bases are TGTGCCAGCTCATCTGACAGGGGGATACTCACCGGGGAGCTGTTTTTT. The variable domain in full, completed from reference TRBV18 and TRBJ2-2, reads NAGVMQNPRHLVRRRGQEARLRCSPMKGHSHVYWYRQLPEEGLKFMVYLQKENIIDESGMPKERFSAEFPKEGPSILRIQQVVRGDSAAYFCASSSDRGILTGELFFGEGSRLTVL.